The rows below give T cell receptor beta chains drawn from one sample of a study of tumor-infiltrating lymphocytes in oesophageal squamous cell carcinoma. TCRdb called the PCR reads again in MiXCR, with one record for every CDR3 protein. The top ten hold roughly a tenth of the sample, which has about 19,000 distinct CDR3 sequences, 35% to 45% seen once. Sequencing was performed on normal esophageal tissue next to the tumor. These receptors came from a male donor with esophageal squamous cell carcinoma. The CDR3 runs from the conserved cysteine through the conserved F or W. Fields, in order: clone size, V gene, D gene, J gene, CDR3 protein, CDR3 DNA. D genes are given only for firm matches. Not every row has a clone size; where given, it reads once, few, many or a size class.

many	TRBV27	.	TRBJ1-4	CASSFSGYEKLFF	TGTGCCAGCAGTTTCTCGGGTTATGAAAAACTGTTTTTT
medium-sized	TRBV12-3/TRBV12-4	TRBD2	TRBJ2-1	CASTSAYSGRGDEQFF	TGTGCCAGCACTTCCGCCTATAGCGGGAGGGGTGATGAGCAGTTCTTC
many	TRBV10-1	.	TRBJ2-5	CASSESKGGETQYF	TGCGCCAGCAGTGAGTCGAAGGGGGGAGAGACCCAGTACTTC
.	TRBV7-2	.	TRBJ2-5	CASSFTGTSQETQYF	TGTGCCAGCAGCTTTACCGGGACCTCTCAAGAGACCCAGTACTTC
.	TRBV20-1	TRBD2	TRBJ2-5	CSAREGGRGETQYF	TGCAGTGCTAGAGAGGGCGGGAGAGGAGAGACCCAGTACTTC
.	TRBV5-1	.	TRBJ1-2	CASSLGQNSYGYTF	TGCGCCAGCAGCTTGGGACAGAACAGCTATGGCTACACCTTC
many	TRBV12-5	.	TRBJ2-7	CASGLVDRREQYF	TGTGCTAGTGGTTTGGTAGATCGCCGGGAGCAGTACTTC
.	TRBV12-3/TRBV12-4	.	TRBJ1-2	CASSRDTNYGYTF	TGTGCCAGCAGTCGGGACACCAACTATGGCTACACCTTC
.	TRBV15	.	TRBJ2-1	CATSRDPGNNEQFF	TGTGCCACCAGCAGAGATCCAGGGAACAATGAGCAGTTCTTC
few	TRBV7-6	TRBD1	TRBJ2-2	CASSLGVTGGNTGELFF	TGTGCCAGCAGCTTAGGTGTGACAGGGGGTAACACCGGGGAGCTGTTTTTT
many	TRBV5-1	TRBD1	TRBJ2-3	CASSFAGGSRTDTQYF	TGCGCCAGCAGCTTTGCAGGGGGCTCAAGGACAGATACGCAGTATTTT
.	TRBV6-9	TRBD1	TRBJ1-4	CASSWTGTNEKLFF	TGTGCCAGCAGTTGGACAGGGACTAATGAAAAACTGTTTTTT
few	TRBV10-3	TRBD1	TRBJ2-7	CAISAFGQGNEQYF	TGTGCCATCAGTGCGTTCGGACAGGGGAACGAGCAGTACTTC
.	TRBV6-1	TRBD1	TRBJ2-1	CASRGTGSSYNEQFF	TGTGCCAGCAGAGGGACAGGGAGCTCCTACAATGAGCAGTTCTTC
many	TRBV7-9	.	TRBJ1-3	CASSLVGAGNTIYF	TGTGCCAGCAGCTTAGTCGGGGCCGGAAACACCATATATTTT
medium-sized	TRBV12-3/TRBV12-4	TRBD2	TRBJ2-1	CASSLRAGFYNEQFF	TGTGCCAGCAGTTTACGAGCGGGGTTCTACAATGAGCAGTTCTTC
.	TRBV7-8	TRBD1	TRBJ1-2	CASSLLAGTGGRANYGYTF	TGTGCCAGCAGCTTATTAGCTGGGACAGGGGGCCGAGCTAACTATGGCTACACCTTC
.	TRBV28	.	TRBJ2-3	CASIDSSTDTQYF	TGTGCCAGCATCGACAGTAGCACAGATACGCAGTATTTT
once	TRBV5-3	.	TRBJ2-5	CASSRDLSQETQYF	TGTGCCAGCAGCCGAGATCTCTCCCAAGAGACCCAGTACTTC
.	TRBV7-2	.	TRBJ2-3	CASSPPSSGRDTQYF	TGTGCCAGCAGCCCCCCATCTTCTGGCCGAGATACGCAGTATTTT
.	TRBV6-1	TRBD1	TRBJ2-7	CASSESQGVNTRYF	TGTGCCAGCAGTGAAAGTCAGGGGGTTAATACGCGGTACTTC
medium-sized	TRBV12-3/TRBV12-4	.	TRBJ1-5	CASSLTSNQPQHF	TGTGCCAGCAGTTTAACGAGCAATCAGCCCCAGCATTTT
.	TRBV6-1	TRBD1	TRBJ2-1	CASRSGTGYREQFF	TGTGCCAGCAGGTCGGGGACAGGGTATCGTGAGCAGTTCTTC
medium-sized	TRBV7-2	.	TRBJ1-2	CASSFGADYGYTF	TGTGCCAGCAGCTTTGGGGCGGACTATGGCTACACCTTC
.	TRBV7-8	TRBD2	TRBJ2-1	CASSLVAGGDEQFF	TGTGCCAGCAGCTTAGTAGCGGGAGGGGATGAGCAGTTCTTC
many	TRBV10-3	TRBD1	TRBJ1-6	CAISGDRGSSPLHF	TGTGCCATCAGCGGGGACAGGGGTTCTTCACCCCTCCACTTT
.	TRBV7-6	.	TRBJ2-1	CASSLDPGGVYNEQFF	TGTGCCAGCAGCTTAGATCCTGGGGGAGTCTACAATGAGCAGTTCTTC
.	TRBV6-5	.	TRBJ2-1	CASSYSWDTYNEQFF	TGTGCCAGCAGTTACTCGTGGGACACTTACAATGAGCAGTTCTTC
many	TRBV5-1	TRBD2	TRBJ2-7	CASSLTTSGRVTYEQYF	TGCGCCAGCAGCTTGACAACTAGCGGGAGGGTTACATACGAGCAGTACTTC
.	TRBV6-5	.	TRBJ2-3	CASSERGDTQYF	TGTGCCAGCAGTGAACGGGGGGATACGCAGTATTTT
medium-sized	TRBV24-1	TRBD1	TRBJ2-5	CATGTGPQETQYF	TGTGCCACAGGGACAGGGCCCCAAGAGACCCAGTACTTC
.	TRBV24-1	TRBD1	TRBJ2-5	CATSDSTGGETQYF	TGTGCCACCAGTGACAGTACAGGGGGGGAGACCCAGTACTTC
.	TRBV7-8	TRBD1	TRBJ2-7	CASSLAPTGRWYYEQYF	TGTGCCAGCAGCTTAGCGCCGACAGGGAGATGGTACTACGAGCAGTACTTC
once	TRBV6-7	.	TRBJ2-1	CASSYSIRDVNNEQFF	TGTGCCAGCAGTTACTCGATCAGGGACGTCAACAATGAGCAGTTCTTC
many	TRBV12-3/TRBV12-4	TRBD1	TRBJ2-7	CASSPGTVYNEQYF	TGTGCCAGCAGTCCAGGGACAGTCTACAATGAGCAGTACTTC
few	TRBV7-6	.	TRBJ2-1	CASSLTPRGAYNEQFF	TGTGCCAGCAGCTTAACCCCCAGGGGCGCCTACAATGAGCAGTTCTTC
.	TRBV12-3/TRBV12-4	.	TRBJ1-3	CASSLVGAGGNTIYF	TGTGCCAGCAGTTTAGTAGGGGCGGGGGGAAACACCATATATTTT
.	TRBV6-2/TRBV6-3	.	TRBJ1-1	CASSYSTPGDTEAFF	TGTGCCAGCAGTTACTCGACACCGGGGGACACTGAAGCTTTCTTT